These 27 T cell receptor beta chains were sequenced from one sample in a study of regulatory T cells in long-lasting Graves disease. Time point described: persistent/refractory GD, antithyroid drugs over 5 years with positive TRAb. The TCR library used RNA extracted from PBMCs. Assembly of TCR beta libraries relied on iRepertoire HTBI primers together with Arm-PCR of CDR3 regions. TCRdb ran MiXCR on the multiplex PCR reads and lists one entry per CDR3 protein. The table shows approximately 380,000 distinct CDR3 sequences, with less than 25% occurring only once. Sample: peripheral blood mononuclear cells (PBMCs), taken when the disease was refractory, from a patient treated with antithyroid drugs. These receptors all come from a female donor with Graves disease.

This CDR3 is CASSGGNSYEQYF. CDR3 DNA sequence: TGTGCCAGCAGTGGAGGGAACTCCTACGAGCAGTACTTC. This chain joins TRBV28 and TRBJ2-7; perhaps TRBD2 as D (6 bases). This CDR3 comprises 13 residues. Germline V gene data show CDR1 as MDHEN and CDR2 as SYDVKM. The V end lost 5 bases, the J end lost 0 bases, and 8 bases lay between the germline ends.

This clonotype was observed a few times. The V call is TRBV5-6, the J call TRBJ2-7; TRBD2 might be the D (6 bases). The CDR3 runs to 15 residues. V shed 2 bases and J shed 6 bases, with 18 bases lying between them. Germline CDR1 SGHDT, CDR2 YYEEEE. The DNA for the CDR3 is TGTGCCAGCAGCTTCGACGGGAGAGGTCTAAGCGAGCAGTACTTC. It yields the protein CASSFDGRGLSEQYF.

The rearrangement links TRBV7-2 to TRBJ2-6; D may match TRBD1 or TRBD2 (5 bases each). Trimming cost V 5 bases and J 3 bases, with 17 bases left between them. CDR3 length: 17 residues. Per the germline V gene, CDR1 is SGHTA and CDR2 is FQGNSA. CDR3 nucleotide sequence: TGTGCCAGCAGCCTAGGGACGGGCCTCGGTGGGGCCAACGTCCTGACTTTC. This sequence encodes CASSLGTGLGGANVLTF.

This sequence joins TRBV5-6 and TRBJ2-7, with 8 bases that match TRBD1. Germline lookup yields CDR1 SGHDT and CDR2 YYEEEE. The V and J ends lost 1 base and 1 base, in that order; junction bases with no gene match: 7. The CDR3 extends over 16 amino acids. The CDR3 nucleotides are TGTGCCAGCAGCTTGTGGAGACAGGGGTCATCCTACGAGCAGTACTTC. Protein product: CASSLWRQGSSYEQYF.

This chain links TRBV20-1 with TRBJ2-7; D not resolved. This CDR3 spans 13 amino acids. The germline CDR1 and CDR2 sequences are DFQATT and SNEGSKA (reference sequence). V was trimmed by 0 bases and J by 3 bases, leaving 9 bases between them. The CDR3 is CSARDRTRYEQYF. The CDR3, as DNA: TGCAGTGCTAGAGATCGTACCCGCTACGAGCAGTACTTC.

The chain joins TRBV20-1 to TRBJ1-5; maybe TRBD1 (5 bases). Germline CDR1 and CDR2: DFQATT and SNEGSKA (reference sequence). This CDR3 is built from 16 residues. Trimming took 2 bases from V and 1 from J, leaving 15 bases between them. The chain's CDR3 is CSARRTRRGSNQPQHF. CDR3 bases: TGCAGTGCTAGAAGGACCCGGCGGGGGAGCAATCAGCCCCAGCATTTT.

This clonotype was observed a handful of times. CDR3 sequence: CASSIFRGVDEETQYF. In DNA, the CDR3 is TGTGCCAGCAGCATCTTCAGGGGTGTGGATGAAGAGACCCAGTACTTC. J is TRBJ2-5 and V is TRBV11-2, with TRBD1 as a possible D gene (6 bases). The germline V and J ends were trimmed by 5 bases and 3 bases, with 19 bases remaining between them. CDR3 size: 16 residues. Looked up from germline, CDR1 is SGHAT and CDR2 is FQNNGV.

Notes on this clonotype: At one boundary the junction diverges from the germline segment, which might be a read error. The chain employs TRBV28 and TRBJ1-5, with D possibly TRBD1 on 6 matching bases. The germline CDR1 and CDR2 sequences are MDHEN and SYDVKM. CDR3 length equals 15 residues. The CDR3 protein is CACSSSGHGNQSQHF. CDR3 DNA sequence: TGTGCCTGCAGTTCCTCGGGACACGGCAATCAGTCCCAGCATTTT.

This clonotype was detected ten times or more. This sequence joins TRBV2 and TRBJ2-7, with 14 bases that match TRBD2. The CDR3 has 15 amino acids. Per germline, CDR1 SNHLY and CDR2 FYNNEI. Trimming cost V 4 bases and J 6 bases; bases outside gene matches: 5. Written as DNA, the CDR3 is TGTGCCAGCAGTGCGGGGACTAGCGGGAGATCCGAGCAGTACTTC. The encoded protein is CASSAGTSGRSEQYF.

This clonotype was observed at least ten times. The rearrangement links TRBV28 to TRBJ1-2; D may be TRBD1 (6 bases). V was cut by 8 bases and J by 2 bases, with 15 bases left in between. Germline CDR1 is MDHEN and CDR2 is SYDVKM. There are 14 residues in the CDR3. CDR3 residues: CASREAGENYGYTF. CDR3 coding DNA: TGTGCCAGCCGAGAGGCAGGGGAGAACTATGGCTACACCTTC.

This chain links TRBV10-3 with TRBJ1-2; D not certain. The germline V and J ends were trimmed by 3 bases and 0 bases, with 8 bases remaining between them. This CDR3 is built from 14 residues. CDR1 and CDR2 from the germline V gene are ENHRY and SYGVKD. For the CDR3, the DNA is TGTGCCATCAGTGACCTCTCCTCTAACTATGGCTACACCTTC. Residues: CAISDLSSNYGYTF.

This clonotype was observed at least ten times. V is TRBV28 and J is TRBJ1-2, with 8 nucleotides matching TRBD1. CDR1 and CDR2 (germline): MDHEN, SYDVKM. V shed 6 bases and J 0 bases; nucleotides not matched to a gene: 9. This CDR3 has 16 residues. The CDR3 here is CASSRTQGASNYGYTF. DNA of the CDR3: TGTGCCAGCAGCCGCACGCAGGGGGCTTCTAACTATGGCTACACCTTC.

This clonotype was observed many times. This rearrangement joins TRBV20-1 to TRBJ2-5; a weak D match, TRBD2 (5 bases). Germline values: CDR1 DFQATT, CDR2 SNEGSKA (reference sequence). The ends were cut back, 0 bases at V and 1 base at J, with 12 bases in the middle. There are 15 residues in the CDR3. CDR3 region: CSARDPSGFQETQYF. DNA for the CDR3: TGCAGTGCTAGAGATCCCAGCGGATTCCAAGAGACCCAGTACTTC.

The CDR3 nucleotides read TGTGCCAGCAGCCCGGGACAGGGAGGCATTCAGTACTTC. This translates into CASSPGQGGIQYF. The chain joins TRBV13 to TRBJ2-4, with TRBD1 identical over 9 bases. V shed 5 bases, J shed 9 bases, and the junction held 5 bases outside the gene matches. The germline V gene has CDR1 PRHDT and CDR2 FYEKMQ (reference sequence). The CDR3 contains 13 residues.

The chain joins TRBV18 to TRBJ1-6; maybe TRBD1 (6 bases). There are 15 residues in the CDR3. The V end lost 3 bases, the J end lost 7 bases, and 13 bases lay between the germline ends. Germline V lookup: CDR1 KGHSH, CDR2 LQKENI. CDR3 nucleotides: TGTGCCAGCTCACCGCGGACAGCTATCAATTCACCCCTCCACTTT. Its translation: CASSPRTAINSPLHF.

This clonotype was recorded at least ten times. This chain links TRBV12-3 or TRBV12-4 with TRBJ2-7; TRBD1 is a possible D gene (6 bases). V dropped 6 bases and J dropped 2 bases, with 17 bases sitting between them. There are 15 residues in the CDR3. CDR3 sequence: CASSSTHRDTYEQYF. The CDR3 coding sequence is TGTGCCAGCAGCTCCACCCACAGGGACACCTACGAGCAGTACTTC.

This clonotype appeared many times. The V call is TRBV6-1, the J call TRBJ1-5, with 9 bases matching TRBD1. Germline CDR1 is MNHNS and CDR2 is SASEGT. The length of the CDR3 is 13 residues. J gave up 7 bases and V 6 bases, and 4 bases lay outside the gene matches. CDR3 nucleotide sequence: TGTGCCAGCAGCCAGGGACAGGGCCAGCCCCAGCATTTT. Its translation is CASSQGQGQPQHF.

This clonotype was counted between two and nine times. The CDR3 is CATSHQQEDGADSPLHF. The DNA of the CDR3 is TGTGCCACCAGCCATCAACAAGAGGACGGAGCGGATTCACCCCTCCACTTT. This chain links TRBV15 with TRBJ1-6; D remains ambiguous. CDR3 size: 17 residues. V lost 5 bases and J 8 bases, leaving 22 bases between the germline ends. Per germline, CDR1 LNHNV and CDR2 YYDKDF (reference sequence). The full variable domain, its missing parts supplied by reference TRBV15 and TRBJ1-6, is DAMVIQNPRYQVTQFGKPVTLSCSQTLNHNVMYWYQQKSSQAPKLLFHYYDKDFNNEADTPDNFQSRRPNTSFCFLDIRSPGLGDTAMYLCATSHQQEDGADSPLHFGNGTRLTVT.

V is TRBV18 and J is TRBJ1-1; 7 bases are shared with TRBD1. V shed 3 bases and J 5 bases; nucleotides not matched to a gene: 6. This CDR3 is built from 14 residues. Germline V gives CDR1 KGHSH, CDR2 LQKENI. The CDR3 DNA is TGTGCCAGCTCACCTACAGGGGTGCCGACTGAAGCTTTCTTT. As protein: CASSPTGVPTEAFF.

CDR3 region: CASSDKGAGFQYF. The CDR3 region has the DNA TGTGCCAGCAGTGACAAGGGAGCGGGTTTTCAGTACTTC. The chain carries TRBV6-2 or TRBV6-3 and TRBJ2-4, with D perhaps matching TRBD2 (6 bases). The CDR3 contains 13 residues. V was clipped by 5 bases and J by 11 bases, with 16 bases between them. CDR1 is MNHEY and CDR2 is SVGEGT in the germline V gene.

This clonotype was seen repeatedly, ten times or more. This chain joins TRBV12-3 or TRBV12-4 and TRBJ1-2; 9 nucleotides line up with TRBD1. The V gene end was trimmed by 5 bases and the J gene end by 7 bases; junction bases not matched to a gene: 11. CDR3 length: 15 amino acids. CDR3 amino acids: CASSPQGQGAVGYTF. For the CDR3, the DNA is TGTGCCAGCAGTCCCCAGGGACAGGGAGCGGTTGGCTACACCTTC.

This clonotype was counted many times. The V call is TRBV7-2, the J call TRBJ2-5; 7 bases map to TRBD1. Trimming removed 0 bases from V and 4 bases from J; junction bases left unmatched: 5. The CDR3 contains 15 residues. Germline V CDR1 and CDR2: SGHTA, FQGNSA. The CDR3 sequence is CASSLADRSGETQYF. DNA of the CDR3: TGTGCCAGCAGCTTAGCGGACAGGTCCGGAGAGACCCAGTACTTC.

This clonotype came up a few times. The chain joins TRBV2 to TRBJ2-2, with 10 bases lining up with TRBD2. The germline gives CDR1 SNHLY, CDR2 FYNNEI. V was clipped by 6 bases and J by 2 bases; unmatched bases: 6. This CDR3 is built from 16 residues. The CDR3 nucleotides are TGTGCCAGCAGACTTAGGACTAGCGGCAACACCGGGGAGCTGTTTTTT. It translates to CASRLRTSGNTGELFF.

This clonotype was observed at least ten times. The rearrangement joins TRBV7-8 to TRBJ2-5; D is tentatively TRBD1 or TRBD2 (5 bases each). V shed 3 bases and J shed 2 bases, with 13 bases lying between them. Germline CDR1 and CDR2: SGHVS and FQNEAQ. The CDR3 runs 15 residues. CDR3 amino acids: CASSFLAGTQETQYF. The DNA of the CDR3 is TGTGCCAGCAGCTTCTTAGCAGGGACGCAAGAGACCCAGTACTTC.

Ten or more counts support this clonotype. This chain links TRBV12-3 or TRBV12-4 with TRBJ1-2; D might be TRBD1 (5 bases). The CDR3 covers 13 residues. V lost 6 bases and J lost 5, with 13 bases in between. The CDR3 DNA follows: TGTGCCAGCAGGTCCGGGACTCATTATGGCTACACCTTC. Its protein product is CASRSGTHYGYTF.

This clonotype showed up just once. The CDR3 sequence: CASSSGRGNNEQFF. The CDR3 bases are TGTGCCAGCAGCTCGGGGCGGGGAAACAATGAGCAGTTCTTC. The chain has TRBV11-3 and TRBJ2-1, with TRBD2 as a possible D gene (6 bases). V was trimmed by 4 bases and J by 5 bases, leaving 12 bases between them. This CDR3 contains 14 residues. Germline CDR1 SGHNT, CDR2 YENEEA.

This clonotype was picked up a small number of times. The chain carries TRBV7-8 and TRBJ1-3; TRBD1 is a possible D gene (5 bases). Germline CDR1 and CDR2: SGHVS and FQNEAQ. The V end was cut by 5 bases, the J end by 4 bases, with 12 bases between. The CDR3 is 14 amino acids. CDR3 coding DNA: TGTGCCAGCAGCCACGGGACGGACGGAAACACCATATATTTT. Its translation is CASSHGTDGNTIYF.